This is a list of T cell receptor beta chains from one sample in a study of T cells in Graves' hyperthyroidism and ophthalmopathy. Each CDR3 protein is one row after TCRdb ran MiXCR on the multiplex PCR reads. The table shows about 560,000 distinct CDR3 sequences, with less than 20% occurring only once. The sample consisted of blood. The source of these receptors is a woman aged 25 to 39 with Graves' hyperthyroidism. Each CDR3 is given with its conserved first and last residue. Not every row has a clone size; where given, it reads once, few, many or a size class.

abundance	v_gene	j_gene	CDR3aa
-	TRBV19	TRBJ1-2	CASTKRVDRRNYGYTF
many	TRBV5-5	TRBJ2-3	CASSFNGAATDTQYF
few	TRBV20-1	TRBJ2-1	CSARGPNSGATYNEQFF
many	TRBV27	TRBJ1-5	CASSLYRDTNQPQHF
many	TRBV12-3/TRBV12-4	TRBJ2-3	CASSLPGLAGLDTQYF
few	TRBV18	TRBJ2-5	CASSPAVSGGTQYF
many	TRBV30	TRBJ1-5	CAWNWQGANQPQHF
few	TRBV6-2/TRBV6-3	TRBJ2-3	CASSRDLPSFSTDTQYF
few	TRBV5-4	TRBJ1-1	CASSPRDRGLLNTEAFF
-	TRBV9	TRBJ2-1	CASSVVERELDEQFF
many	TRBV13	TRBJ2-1	CASSLAGGPLSYNEQFF
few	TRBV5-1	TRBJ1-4	CASRTVATNEKLFF
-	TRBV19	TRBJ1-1	CASSTGQQMNTEAFF
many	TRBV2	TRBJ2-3	CASRMGLAGNTDTQYF
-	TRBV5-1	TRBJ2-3	CASSLIVLAATDTQYF
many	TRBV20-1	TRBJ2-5	CSARVPSGHLEETQYF
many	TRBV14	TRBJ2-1	CASGGHYNEQFF
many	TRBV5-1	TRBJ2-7	CASSYAGGGTYEQYF
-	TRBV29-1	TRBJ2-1	CSGGRADEQFF
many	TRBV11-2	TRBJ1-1	CASSLGRSTEAFF
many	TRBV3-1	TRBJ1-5	CASSQEWRDQPQHF
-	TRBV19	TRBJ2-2	CASSIDPGGSGELFF
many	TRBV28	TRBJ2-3	CASEGAGGTDTQYF
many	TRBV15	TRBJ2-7	CATSHRSPEQYF
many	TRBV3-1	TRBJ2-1	CASSQVASGRYEQFF
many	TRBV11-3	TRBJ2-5	CASSLSQGETQYF
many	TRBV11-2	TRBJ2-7	CASSPRQDYEQYF
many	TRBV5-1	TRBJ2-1	CASSFSGGLGDEQFF
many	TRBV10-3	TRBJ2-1	CATQSGSPYNEQFF
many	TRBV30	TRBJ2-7	CAFYRGDHYEQYF
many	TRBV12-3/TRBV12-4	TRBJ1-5	CASSLRGRLNQPQHF
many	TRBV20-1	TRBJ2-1	CSARETSGTYNEQFF
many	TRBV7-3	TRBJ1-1	CASSSGPSVSTEAFF
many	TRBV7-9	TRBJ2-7	CASSLALAGSEQYF
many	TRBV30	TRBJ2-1	CAWSVLDEQFF
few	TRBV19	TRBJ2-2	CASSLPGLAGGYGELFF
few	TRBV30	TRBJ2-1	CAWTTELGAHEQFF
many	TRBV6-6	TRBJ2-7	CASSYSPGESYEQYF
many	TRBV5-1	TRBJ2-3	CASSLAGLAGVIDTQYF
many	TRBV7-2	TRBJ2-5	CASSHTGGEETQYF
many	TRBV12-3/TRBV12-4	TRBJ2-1	CASTFGQGKKNEQFF
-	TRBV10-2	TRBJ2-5	CASSEGEVTPQYF
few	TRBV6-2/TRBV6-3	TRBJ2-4	CASSYGTSGLLIQYF
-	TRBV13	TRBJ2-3	CASSPSGRKSTDTQYF